Included here is one T cell receptor beta chain sequence, with context. Its specificity is not known. This specimen comes from a study of cytomegalovirus exposure and HLA in healthy donors. Study-level findings and limits: Later work found most CMV-associated TCR beta chains apparently HLA-restricted.

CDR1 MGHDK and CDR2 SYGVNS come from the germline V gene. The CDR3 runs 14 residues. The V end lost 2 bases, the J end lost 4 bases, and 11 bases lay between the germline ends. The PCR employed 60 Vbeta primers together with 13 Jbeta primers. Clones were read by immunoSEQ multiplex PCR, and TCRdb kept only the in-frame ones, dropping some. The table includes more than 200,000 clones, almost 80% detected once. The chain carries TRBV25-1 and TRBJ2-5, with D possibly being TRBD2 (5 bases). The sequenced sample consisted of PBMCs. This TCR was recovered from a man aged 18 to 29 in good health and CMV-seronegative. The CDR3 region is CASSETGSGETQYF. In DNA form, the CDR3 reads TGTGCCAGCAGTGAAACGGGGTCCGGAGAGACCCAGTACTTC.